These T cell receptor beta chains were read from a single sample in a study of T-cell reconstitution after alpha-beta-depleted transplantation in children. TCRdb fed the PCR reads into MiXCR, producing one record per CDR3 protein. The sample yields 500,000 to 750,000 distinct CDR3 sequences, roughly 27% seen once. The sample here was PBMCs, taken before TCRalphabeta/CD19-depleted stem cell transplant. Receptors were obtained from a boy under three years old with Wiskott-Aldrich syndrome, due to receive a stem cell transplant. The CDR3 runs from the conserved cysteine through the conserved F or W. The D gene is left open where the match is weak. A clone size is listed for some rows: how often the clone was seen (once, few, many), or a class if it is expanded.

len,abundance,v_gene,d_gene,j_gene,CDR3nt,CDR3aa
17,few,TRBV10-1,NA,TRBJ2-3,TGCGCCAGCAGTGAGTGGACCGGGACCCACCGCACAGATACGCAGTATTTT,CASSEWTGTHRTDTQYF
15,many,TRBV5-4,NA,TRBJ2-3,TGTGCCAGCAGCTTGGCGGCAGGAACCACAGATACGCAGTATTTT,CASSLAAGTTDTQYF
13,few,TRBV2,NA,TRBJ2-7,TGTGCCAGCACGTCCGCCAGGGCCTACGAGCAGTACTTC,CASTSARAYEQYF
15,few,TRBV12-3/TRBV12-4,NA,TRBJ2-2,TGTGCCAGCAGTTTCTGGCAGGGGAGCACCGGGGAGCTGTTTTTT,CASSFWQGSTGELFF
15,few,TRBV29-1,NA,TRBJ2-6,NA,CSVAQGSAGANVMTF
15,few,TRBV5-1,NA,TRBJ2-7,TGCGCCAGCAGCTTGTCCTACGGGAGTTTCTACGAGCAGTACTTC,CASSLSYGSFYEQYF
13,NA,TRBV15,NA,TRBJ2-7,TGTGCCACCAGCAAAGGGGAAGGCAACGAGCAGTACTTC,CATSKGEGNEQYF
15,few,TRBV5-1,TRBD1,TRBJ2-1,TGCGCCAGCAGCTTGGGGGGACAGGGGAGGAATGAGCAGTTCTTC,CASSLGGQGRNEQFF
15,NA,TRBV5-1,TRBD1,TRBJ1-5,TGCGCCAGCAGCTCCACAGGGGGTAACAATCAGCCCCAGCATTTT,CASSSTGGNNQPQHF
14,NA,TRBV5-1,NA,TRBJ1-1,TGCGCCAGCAGCGCAGGGCTCTTGGGCACTGAAGCTTTCTTT,CASSAGLLGTEAFF
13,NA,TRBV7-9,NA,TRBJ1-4,TGTGCCAGCAGCTTCCGGGGGTCTGAAAAACTGTTTTTT,CASSFRGSEKLFF
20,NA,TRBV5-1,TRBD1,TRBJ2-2,TGCGCCAGCAGCCCGGACAGGGCAATGCGAGGTAGAGCGAACACCGGGGAGCTGTTTTTT,CASSPDRAMRGRANTGELFF
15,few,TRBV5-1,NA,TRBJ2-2,TGCGCCAGCAGCTCACAAGCTGTACACACCGGGGAGCTGTTTTTT,CASSSQAVHTGELFF
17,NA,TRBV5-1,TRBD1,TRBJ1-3,TGCGCCAGCAGCTTGGGAGGGACAGGACTCTCTGGAAACACCATATATTTT,CASSLGGTGLSGNTIYF
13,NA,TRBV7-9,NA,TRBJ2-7,TGTGCCAGCAGCTTGGCCAGCAGGTACGAGCAGTACTTC,CASSLASRYEQYF
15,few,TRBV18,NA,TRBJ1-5,TGTGCCAGCTCAAAAAGGGAGGGTGTGAATCAGCCCCAGCATTTT,CASSKREGVNQPQHF
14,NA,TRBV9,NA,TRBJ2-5,TGTGCCAGCAGCGTAGGTGGGAAGGAGGAGACCCAGTACTTC,CASSVGGKEETQYF
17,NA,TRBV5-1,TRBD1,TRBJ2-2,TGCGCCAGCAGCCCACCAACGGGACAGGGTCGCACCGGGGAGCTGTTTTTT,CASSPPTGQGRTGELFF
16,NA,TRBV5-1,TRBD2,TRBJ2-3,TGCGCCAGCAGCACGGGACTAGCGGGAGAGACAGATACGCAGTATTTT,CASSTGLAGETDTQYF
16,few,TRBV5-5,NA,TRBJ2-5,TGTGCCAGCAGCTTGGGGTGGGGACTCACCCAAGAGACCCAGTACTTC,CASSLGWGLTQETQYF
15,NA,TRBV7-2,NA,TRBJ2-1,TGTGCCAGCAGCTTAATGGGCAGGCAAGACAATGAGCAGTTCTTC,CASSLMGRQDNEQFF
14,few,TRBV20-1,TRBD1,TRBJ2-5,TGCAGTGCTAGAAGGGGACAGAGTAAAGAGACCCAGTACTTC,CSARRGQSKETQYF
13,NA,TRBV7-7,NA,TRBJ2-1,TGTGCCAGCAGCCGGACAGCTGGGAATGAGCAGTTCTTC,CASSRTAGNEQFF
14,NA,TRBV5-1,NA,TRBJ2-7,TGCGCCAGCAGCTTGATGACTTACCAATACGAGCAGTACTTC,CASSLMTYQYEQYF
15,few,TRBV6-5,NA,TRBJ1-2,TGTGCCAGCAGTTATACAGCCGGATCCTTATATGGCTACACCTTC,CASSYTAGSLYGYTF
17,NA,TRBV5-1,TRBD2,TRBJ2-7,TGCGCCAGCAGCCACGGACTAGCGGGAGGCCAGAATTACGAGCAGTACTTC,CASSHGLAGGQNYEQYF
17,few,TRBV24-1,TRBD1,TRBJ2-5,TGTGCCACCAGTGACCCGCCCTTCGGACAGGGTGGTGAGACCCAGTACTTC,CATSDPPFGQGGETQYF
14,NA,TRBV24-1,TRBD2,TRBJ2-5,TGTGCCACCAGTGATTCGGGAGGCCAAGAGACCCAGTACTTC,CATSDSGGQETQYF
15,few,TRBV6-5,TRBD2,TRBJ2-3,TGTGCCAGCAGTTACCGACGGGAGGCGGGAGATACGCAGTATTTT,CASSYRREAGDTQYF
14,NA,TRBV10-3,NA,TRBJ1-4,TGTGCCATCAGCCCGGGGGCAACTAATGAAAAACTGTTTTTT,CAISPGATNEKLFF
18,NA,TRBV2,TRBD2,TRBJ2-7,TGTGCCAGCAGTGCCTTAATCCGACTAGCGGGGGCCCCCTACGAGCAGTACTTC,CASSALIRLAGAPYEQYF
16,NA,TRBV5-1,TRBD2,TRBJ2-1,TGCGCCAGCAGTCAGATAGCGGGAGGCCCCTACAATGAGCAGTTCTTC,CASSQIAGGPYNEQFF
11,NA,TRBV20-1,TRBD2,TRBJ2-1,TGCAGTGGCGGACTAGTTGATGAGCAGTTCTTC,CSGGLVDEQFF
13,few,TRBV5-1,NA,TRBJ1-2,TGCGCCAGCAGCTTGGCAGGGGAGTATGGCTACACCTTC,CASSLAGEYGYTF
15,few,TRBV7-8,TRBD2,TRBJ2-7,TGTGCCAGCAGCCCCGGGGGAAGCGGGAGTTACGAGCAGTACTTC,CASSPGGSGSYEQYF
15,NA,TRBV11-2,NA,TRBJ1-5,TGTGCCAGCAGCTTAGATCTAAAGAGCAATCAGCCCCAGCATTTT,CASSLDLKSNQPQHF
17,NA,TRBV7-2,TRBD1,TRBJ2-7,TGTGCCAGCAGCTTAGTGGGACAGGGGACTTTTTTCTACGAGCAGTACTTC,CASSLVGQGTFFYEQYF
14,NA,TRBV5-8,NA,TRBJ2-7,TGTGCCAGCAGCTGGAGACAAGGGCTCTACGAGCAGTACTTC,CASSWRQGLYEQYF
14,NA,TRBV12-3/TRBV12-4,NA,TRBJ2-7,TGTGCCAGCAGTCTCAATTTTGCAGGGGTCGAGCAGTACTTC,CASSLNFAGVEQYF
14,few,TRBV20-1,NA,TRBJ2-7,TGCAGTGCCCTTAGGACTGACTCCCCCTACGAGCAGTACTTC,CSALRTDSPYEQYF
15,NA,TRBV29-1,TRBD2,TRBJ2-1,TGCAGCGTTGAAGGGACTAGCGGGAGAGTGGATGAGCAGTTCTTC,CSVEGTSGRVDEQFF
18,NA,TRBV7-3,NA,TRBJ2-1,TGTGCCAGCAGCTTGGGGGCGGAGGGACTACTCCACTACAATGAGCAGTTCTTC,CASSLGAEGLLHYNEQFF
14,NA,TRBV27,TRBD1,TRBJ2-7,TGTGCCAGCAGTTTTAGGACAGGGGCTAACGAGCAGTACTTC,CASSFRTGANEQYF
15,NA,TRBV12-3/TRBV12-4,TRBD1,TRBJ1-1,TGTGCCAGCAGTTTCCCGGGACAGGGTTTAACTGAAGCTTTCTTT,CASSFPGQGLTEAFF
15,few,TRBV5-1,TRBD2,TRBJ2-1,TGCGCCAGCAGCTTGCTAGCGGAGGGGCCCAATGAGCAGTTCTTC,CASSLLAEGPNEQFF
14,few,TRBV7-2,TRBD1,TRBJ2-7,TGTGCCAGCAGCTTTAAGACAGGGCCATACGAGCAGTACTTC,CASSFKTGPYEQYF